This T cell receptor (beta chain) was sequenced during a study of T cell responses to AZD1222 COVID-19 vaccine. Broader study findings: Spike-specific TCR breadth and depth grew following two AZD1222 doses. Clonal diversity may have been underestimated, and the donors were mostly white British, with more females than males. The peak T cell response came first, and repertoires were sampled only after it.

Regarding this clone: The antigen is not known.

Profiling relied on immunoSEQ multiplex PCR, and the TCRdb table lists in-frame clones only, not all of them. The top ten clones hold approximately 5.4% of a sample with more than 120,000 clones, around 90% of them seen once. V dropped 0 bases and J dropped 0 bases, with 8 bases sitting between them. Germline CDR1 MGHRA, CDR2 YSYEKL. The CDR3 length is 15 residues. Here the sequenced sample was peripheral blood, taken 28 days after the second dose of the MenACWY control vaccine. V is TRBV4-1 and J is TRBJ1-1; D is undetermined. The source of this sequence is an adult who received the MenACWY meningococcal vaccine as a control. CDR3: CASSQDSFMNTEAFF. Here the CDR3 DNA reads TGCGCCAGCAGCCAAGATAGCTTCATGAACACTGAAGCTTTCTTT.